This T cell receptor beta chain appears in the sequencing data of a study of cytomegalovirus exposure and HLA in healthy donors. Study findings and constraints: Across donors, sequencing depth was assumed by presence/absence analyses to be roughly uniform. In an earlier analysis, in approximately 630 donors, most V segments appeared productive either ~87% or ~30% of the time.

Primers: 60 Vbeta forward and 13 Jbeta reverse. How the authors handled the data: In a later analysis, 10 million to 11 million of approximately 81 million unique beta chains occurred in at least two donors. The table came from immunoSEQ multiplex PCR; TCRdb's copy has only in-frame clones and leaves some out. V and J calls and clone size are given by that table; D and trimming were obtained from the DNA. The sample lists roughly 230,000 clones, over 90% occurring once. This clone was counted between two and nine times. The antigen is undetermined. Healthy individuals who donated bone marrow served as the donors. CDR3 size: 13 residues. V shed 6 bases and J shed 5 bases, with 13 bases lying between them. CDR1 is MRHNA, CDR2 SNTAGT, per germline.

The TCR originated in a girl aged 2 to 9 in good health and CMV-seronegative. V is TRBV6-4 and J is TRBJ2-5; D perhaps matches TRBD1 (5 bases). The sequenced sample was PBMCs. CDR3 bases: TGTGCCAGCAGCCCATCTGGGGCGGAGACCCAGTACTTC. This gives the protein CASSPSGAETQYF.